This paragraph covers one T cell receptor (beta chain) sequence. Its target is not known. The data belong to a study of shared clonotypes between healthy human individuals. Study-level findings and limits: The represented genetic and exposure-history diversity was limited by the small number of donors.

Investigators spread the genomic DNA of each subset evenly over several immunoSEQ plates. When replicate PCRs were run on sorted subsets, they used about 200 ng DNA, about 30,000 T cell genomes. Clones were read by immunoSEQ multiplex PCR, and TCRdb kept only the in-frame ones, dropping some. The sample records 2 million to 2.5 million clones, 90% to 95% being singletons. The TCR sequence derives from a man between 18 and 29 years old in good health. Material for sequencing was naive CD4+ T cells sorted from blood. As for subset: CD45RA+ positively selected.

In nucleotides, the CDR3 is TGTGCCAGCTCGGCCCAGTTGAACACTGAAGCTTTCTTT. Translation: CASSAQLNTEAFF. This chain links TRBV18 with TRBJ1-1; D is undetermined. The V and J ends lost 6 bases and 0 bases respectively, with 8 bases between them. The CDR3 has 13 residues. Germline V lookup: CDR1 KGHSH, CDR2 LQKENI.